This T cell receptor beta chain was retrieved from a study of blood T cell repertoires in COVID-19. Generated by immunoSEQ multiplex PCR, the TCRdb table keeps only in-frame clones and is missing some. The sample includes about 75,000 clones, around 80% seen only once; the top ten take 20% to 25%. The CDR3 loop spans 16 amino acids. J lost 5 bases, V lost 5 bases, and 13 bases had no gene match. CDR1 SGHTA and CDR2 FQGNSA come from the germline V gene. This clone was observed a single time. V and J are TRBV7-2 and TRBJ2-5, with 8 bases aligning to TRBD2. Material: peripheral blood. This receptor was obtained from a woman aged 50 to 65 with acute or convalescent COVID-19. The DNA of the CDR3 is TGTGCCAGCAGCCTGACCTCAGCGGGAGTGCGGGAGACCCAGTACTTC. Residues: CASSLTSAGVRETQYF.